This TCR beta chain was observed in a study of T-cell reconstitution after alpha-beta-depleted transplantation in children listed by TCRdb under 2016. A note on the overall study: Using TCR repertoire profiling, the study followed T-cell immune reconstitution in a quantitative way in children after TCRalphabeta/CD19-depleted allogeneic hematopoietic cell transplantation.

Preparation of the library involved PCR. Sequencing was performed on an Illumina HiSeq 2500. TCR libraries were prepared with molecular barcoding, using unique molecular identifiers to normalize TCRbeta repertoire quantification. TCRdb trimmed public reads at Q25 via fastp, called clones via MiXCR and kept in-frame beta chains. Rows merge per CDR3 protein into single entries with the most common DNA and genes. The sample table contains about 240,000 distinct CDR3 sequences; only one count was recorded for about 26% of them. The top ten clonotypes cover over 2.5% of the sample. CDR1 LGHDT and CDR2 YNNKEL are derived from the germline V gene (reference sequence). The CDR3 contains 15 residues, cysteine and phenylalanine counted. Only CDR3 DNA remains: 45 bases, in frame from the first base. Between the V and J ends, shortened by 2 bases and 0 bases respectively, the junction contains 8 bases. The sample's treatment or condition label, decoded: allogeneic hematopoietic cell transplantation with graft depleted of TCRalphabeta T cells and CD19 B cells. TCRalphabeta/CD19-depleted allogeneic hematopoietic cell grafts were given to the transplant recipients, all of whom were children.

This clonotype was observed at least ten times. No antigen is known for it. Per-nucleotide qualities are absent, and no much larger clonotype sits a single base away. Overall study outcomes, separate from this receptor: The apparently early recovery of alphabetaT-cell counts about two months after transplant reportedly depended on only several hundred rapidly expanded clones that came from non-depleted graft cells. Over the following months the frequencies of hyperexpanded clones went down, and after one year T-cell counts and TCRbeta diversity were mostly credited to newly produced T cells. In some patients, the high TCRbeta diversity seen at day 60 was put down to recipient T cells and intrathymic progenitors that had survived conditioning.

The TCR sequence derives from a girl aged 2 to 9 with Fanconi anemia, due to receive a stem cell transplant. The V and J segments used are TRBV3-1 and TRBJ2-1; the D gene assignment is ambiguous. The specimen was PBMCs, collected before TCRalphabeta/CD19-depleted stem cell transplant. The nucleotides read TGTGCCAGCAGCCAACCGGTCAGCTCCTACAATGAGCAGTTCTTC. Translated, this gives CASSQPVSSYNEQFF.